The 8 T cell receptor beta chains presented below share a single source sample, sequenced in a study of cytomegalovirus exposure and HLA in healthy donors. A multiplex PCR was run with 60 Vbeta primers and 13 Jbeta primers. Libraries were prepared by immunoSEQ multiplex PCR; TCRdb keeps only in-frame clonotypes and omits some of them. Of 100,000 to 150,000 clones listed, around 70% were seen once; the top ten hold roughly 7.5%. The sequencing input was PBMCs. Receptors were obtained from a male donor in good health and CMV-seronegative.

This sequence joins TRBV5-1 and TRBJ2-5; D possibly corresponds to TRBD1 (6 bases). Germline CDR1 is SGHRS and CDR2 is YFSETQ. There are 14 residues in the CDR3. V was clipped by 5 bases and J by 4 bases, with 15 bases between them. The CDR3 loop is CASSPPVGAETQYF. The CDR3 coding sequence is TGCGCCAGCAGTCCCCCGGTGGGGGCAGAGACCCAGTACTTC. Combining the CDR3 with reference TRBV5-1 and TRBJ2-5 gives the whole variable domain KAGVTQTPRYLIKTRGQQVTLSCSPISGHRSVSWYQQTPGQGLQFLFEYFSETQRNKGNFPGRFSGRQFSNSRSEMNVSTLELGDSALYLCASSPPVGAETQYFGPGTRLLVL.

The J gene is TRBJ2-2, the V gene TRBV9, with D tentatively TRBD2 (5 bases). The CDR3 has 18 amino acids. Trimming left V 4 bases short and J 5 bases short, with 24 bases between. Germline V CDR1 and CDR2: SGDLS, YYNGEE. CDR3 bases: TGTGCCAGCAGCACCTCCAAAAGCGGCCCCTTAGGGACCGGGGAGCTGTTTTTT. The encoded protein is CASSTSKSGPLGTGELFF.

V and J are TRBV6-1 and TRBJ1-5, with 8 bases that match TRBD1. CDR1 MNHNS and CDR2 SASEGT come from the germline V gene. CDR3 length equals 15 residues. V dropped 8 bases and J dropped 4; count of bases not matched to a gene: 10. The CDR3 DNA reads as TGTGCCAGCGTCCGGGCCACAGGGGGGAATCAGCCCCAGCATTTT. Translating gives CASVRATGGNQPQHF.

The J gene is TRBJ1-5, the V gene TRBV2; D unresolved. The CDR3 totals 13 residues. CDR1 and CDR2 from the germline V gene are SNHLY and FYNNEI. Trimming left V 7 bases short and J 1 base short, with 8 bases between. The CDR3: CASTEQSNQPQHF. The CDR3 DNA is TGTGCCAGCACGGAGCAGAGCAATCAGCCCCAGCATTTT.

CDR3 coding DNA: TGTGCCAGCAGTCGGGGGAGCACTGAAGCTTTCTTT. Translating gives CASSRGSTEAFF. The chain uses TRBV28 and TRBJ1-1; possibly TRBD1 for D (5 bases). This CDR3 comprises 12 residues. V was clipped by 5 bases and J by 4 bases, with 8 bases between them. The germline CDR1 and CDR2 sequences are MDHEN and SYDVKM.

The rearrangement links TRBV5-1 to TRBJ2-7, with 12 bases aligning to TRBD1. The germline CDR1 and CDR2 sequences are SGHRS and YFSETQ. This CDR3 contains 15 residues. Unmatched junction bases numbered 3, after V lost 3 bases and J lost 2 bases. The CDR3 sequence is CASSWGTGGAYEQYF. CDR3 nucleotide sequence: TGCGCCAGCAGCTGGGGGACAGGGGGCGCCTACGAGCAGTACTTC.

The V gene is TRBV4-2, the J gene TRBJ1-4, with D hard to call. The CDR3 has 16 residues. V was pared by 1 base and J by 3 bases, with 12 bases between. Germline lookup yields CDR1 LGHNA and CDR2 YNFKEQ. Here the CDR3 reads CASSQVHIVPNEKLFF. The CDR3 DNA follows: TGTGCCAGCAGCCAAGTACATATTGTCCCTAATGAAAAACTGTTTTTT.

V is TRBV10-3 and J is TRBJ1-5; TRBD1 might be the D (6 bases). This CDR3 has 18 residues. The V gene lost 3 bases and the J gene lost 2 bases, with 20 bases spanning the gap. Germline CDR1 reads ENHRY; CDR2 reads SYGVKD. The DNA for the CDR3 is TGTGCCATCAGTGAAGGGGGGGGGTCCACGAGGCGCAATCAGCCCCAGCATTTT. The encoded protein is CAISEGGGSTRRNQPQHF.